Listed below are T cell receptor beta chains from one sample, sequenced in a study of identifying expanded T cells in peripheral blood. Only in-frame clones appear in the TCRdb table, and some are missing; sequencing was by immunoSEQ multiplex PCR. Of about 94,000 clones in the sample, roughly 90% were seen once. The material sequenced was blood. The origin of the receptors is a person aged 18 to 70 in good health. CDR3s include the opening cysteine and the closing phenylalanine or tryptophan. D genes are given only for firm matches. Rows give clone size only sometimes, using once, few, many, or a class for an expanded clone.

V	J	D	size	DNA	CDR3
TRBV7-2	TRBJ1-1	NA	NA	TGTGCCAGCAGCACAAGACCGGGGAACACTGAAGCTTTCTTT	CASSTRPGNTEAFF
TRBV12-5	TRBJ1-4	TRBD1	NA	TGTGCTAGTGGTCCCGGGACAGCTGCAACTAATGAAAAACTGTTTTTT	CASGPGTAATNEKLFF
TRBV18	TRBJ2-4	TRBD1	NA	TGTGCCAGCTCACGGACAGGGGGCGAAAACATTCAGTACTTC	CASSRTGGENIQYF
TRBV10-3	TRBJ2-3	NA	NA	TGTGCCATCAGTGAAGTGGGAGAGGGTACAGATACGCAGTATTTT	CAISEVGEGTDTQYF
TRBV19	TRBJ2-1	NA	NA	TGTGCCAGTAGTATAGTGAGCTCCTACAATGAGCAGTTCTTC	CASSIVSSYNEQFF
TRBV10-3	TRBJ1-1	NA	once	TGTGCCGCCCTACAAACCAAGAACACTGAAGCTTTCTTT	CAALQTKNTEAFF
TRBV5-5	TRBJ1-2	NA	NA	TGTGCCAGCAGCTCACGGGGACCTAACTATGGCTACACCTTC	CASSSRGPNYGYTF
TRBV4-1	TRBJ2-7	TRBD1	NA	TGCGCCAGCAGCCGGGGAGACAGGGATAACTACGAGCAGTACTTC	CASSRGDRDNYEQYF
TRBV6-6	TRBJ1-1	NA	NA	TGTGCCAGCAGTTACTCCGTGTTAACTGAAGCTTTCTTT	CASSYSVLTEAFF
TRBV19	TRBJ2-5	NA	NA	TGTGCCAGTAGTACGGGGACCACGGGGACCCAGTACTTC	CASSTGTTGTQYF
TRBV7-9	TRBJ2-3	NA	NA	TGTGCCAGCAGCACCCAAGGGAGCACAGATACGCAGTATTTT	CASSTQGSTDTQYF
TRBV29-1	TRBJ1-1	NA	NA	TGCAGCGCTCCCGGGATGAAGACTGAAGCTTTCTTT	CSAPGMKTEAFF
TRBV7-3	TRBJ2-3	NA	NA	TGTGCCAGCAGCTTCGGACAGAATCCGCAGTATTTT	CASSFGQNPQYF
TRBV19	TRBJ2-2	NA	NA	TGTGCCAGTAGTATATTCCGGACAGCGAACACCGGGGAGCTGTTTTTT	CASSIFRTANTGELFF
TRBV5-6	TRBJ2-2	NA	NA	TGTGCCAGCAGCCCGGGTAGGCCTTTGAACACCGGGGAGCTGTTTTTT	CASSPGRPLNTGELFF
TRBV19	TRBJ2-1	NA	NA	TGTGCCAGTACCTCCGTCAGCAATGAGCAGTTCTTC	CASTSVSNEQFF
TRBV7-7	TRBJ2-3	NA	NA	TGTGCCAGCAGCTTAGACAGGGAAGATACGCAGTATTTT	CASSLDREDTQYF
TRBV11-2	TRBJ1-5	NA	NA	TGTGCCAGCAGCTCCCGGACAGATCAGCCCCAGCATTTT	CASSSRTDQPQHF
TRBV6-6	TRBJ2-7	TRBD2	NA	TGTGCCAGCAGCCAGAAAGCGGGAGCTGAGTACTTC	CASSQKAGAEYF
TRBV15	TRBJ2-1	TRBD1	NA	TGTGCCACCAGCAGGAGAGGACAGGGCTCCTACAATGAGCAGTTCTTC	CATSRRGQGSYNEQFF
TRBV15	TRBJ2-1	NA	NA	TGTGCCACCAGCAGTGACTACCCAGGGGACCAGTTCTTC	CATSSDYPGDQFF
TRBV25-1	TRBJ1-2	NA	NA	TGTGCCAGCAGTGAATTAGGAGGATTTCGCTACACCTTC	CASSELGGFRYTF
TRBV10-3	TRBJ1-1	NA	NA	TGTGCCATCAGTGAGAACAGGGATACCACTGAAGCTTTCTTT	CAISENRDTTEAFF
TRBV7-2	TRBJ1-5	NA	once	TGTGCCAGCAGCTCCTCGTCCGTAGCGCCCCAGCATTTT	CASSSSSVAPQHF
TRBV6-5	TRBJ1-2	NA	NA	TGTGCCAGCAGTTTTGGGAAGGGGGGTAGCTATGGCTACACCTTC	CASSFGKGGSYGYTF
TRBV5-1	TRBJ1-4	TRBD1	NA	TGCGCCAGCAGCTTACAGGGGGAGAAAGGTGAAAAACTGTTTTTT	CASSLQGEKGEKLFF
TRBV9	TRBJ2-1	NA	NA	TGTGCCAGCAGTGGGAGGAATATCGGCTACAATGAGCAGTTCTTC	CASSGRNIGYNEQFF
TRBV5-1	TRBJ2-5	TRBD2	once	TGCGCCAGCAGCGCCGGGACTAGCGGGGGGCCACGAGAGACCCAGTACTTC	CASSAGTSGGPRETQYF
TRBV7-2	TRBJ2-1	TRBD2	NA	TGTGCCAGCAGCTTAGCGGAGGGACTAGTCCAGTTCTTC	CASSLAEGLVQFF
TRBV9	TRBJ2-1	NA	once	TGTGCCAGCAGCGTGACCACATCGTCCTACAATGAGCAGTTCTTC	CASSVTTSSYNEQFF
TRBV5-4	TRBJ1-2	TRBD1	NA	TGTGCCAGCAGTCACCCCAACAGGGGAGGGGGCGGCTACACCTTC	CASSHPNRGGGGYTF
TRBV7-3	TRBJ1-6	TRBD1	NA	TGTGCCAGCAGCTCGGGACAGAATTCACCCCTCCACTTT	CASSSGQNSPLHF
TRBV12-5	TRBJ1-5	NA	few	TGTGCTAGTGGGAAGACGCTAAATCAGCCCCAGCATTTT	CASGKTLNQPQHF
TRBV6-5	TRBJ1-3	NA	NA	TGTGCCAGCAGTCGTTCCTACCGGACGGGAAACACCATATATTTT	CASSRSYRTGNTIYF
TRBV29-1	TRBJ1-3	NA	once	TGCAGCGTTGAAGATCTTGGAGGAGGTAACACCATATATTTT	CSVEDLGGGNTIYF
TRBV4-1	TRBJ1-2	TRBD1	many	TGCGCCAGCAGCCAAAAAGGACAGGGTAACTATGGCTACACCTTC	CASSQKGQGNYGYTF
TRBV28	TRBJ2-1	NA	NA	TGTGCCAGCAGCGGGACGGCTGCACTACGAGAGCAGTTCTTC	CASSGTAALREQFF
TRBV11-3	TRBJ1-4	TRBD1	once	TGTGCCAGCAGCCCGGGACAGAGGGGGAATGAAAAACTGTTTTTT	CASSPGQRGNEKLFF
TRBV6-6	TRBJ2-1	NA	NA	TGTGCCAGCAGAACGGGAGCCAATGAGCAGTTCTTC	CASRTGANEQFF
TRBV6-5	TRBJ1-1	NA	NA	TGTGCCAGCAGTAGTTTCGCCGCGAACACTGAAGCTTTCTTT	CASSSFAANTEAFF
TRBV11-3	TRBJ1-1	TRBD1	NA	TGTGCCAGCAGCTTGGACAGGGTCACTGAAGCTTTCTTT	CASSLDRVTEAFF
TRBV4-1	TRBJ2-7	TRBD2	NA	TGCGCCAGCAGCCCCGGACTAGCGGGGGCTTGGGAGCAGTACTTC	CASSPGLAGAWEQYF
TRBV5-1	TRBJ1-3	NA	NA	TGCGCCAGCAGACGGGGGGAAGTGGACTCTGGAAACACCATATATTTT	CASRRGEVDSGNTIYF
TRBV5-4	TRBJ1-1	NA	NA	TGTGCCAGCAGAATTGGGGGCAGCTTGAACACTGAAGCTTTCTTT	CASRIGGSLNTEAFF
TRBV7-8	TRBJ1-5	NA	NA	TGTGCCAGCAGCCCCATTAAGAATCAGCCCCAGCATTTT	CASSPIKNQPQHF
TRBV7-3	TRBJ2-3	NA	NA	TGTGCCAGCAGCCCTTACCGGAACACAGATACGCAGTATTTT	CASSPYRNTDTQYF
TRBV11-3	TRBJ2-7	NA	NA	TGTGCCAGCAGCTTCGCACTTATCGACGGCCCCTACGAGCAGTACTTC	CASSFALIDGPYEQYF
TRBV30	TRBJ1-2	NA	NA	TGTGCCTGGAGTGAAACAGTCCTATATGGCTACACCTTC	CAWSETVLYGYTF